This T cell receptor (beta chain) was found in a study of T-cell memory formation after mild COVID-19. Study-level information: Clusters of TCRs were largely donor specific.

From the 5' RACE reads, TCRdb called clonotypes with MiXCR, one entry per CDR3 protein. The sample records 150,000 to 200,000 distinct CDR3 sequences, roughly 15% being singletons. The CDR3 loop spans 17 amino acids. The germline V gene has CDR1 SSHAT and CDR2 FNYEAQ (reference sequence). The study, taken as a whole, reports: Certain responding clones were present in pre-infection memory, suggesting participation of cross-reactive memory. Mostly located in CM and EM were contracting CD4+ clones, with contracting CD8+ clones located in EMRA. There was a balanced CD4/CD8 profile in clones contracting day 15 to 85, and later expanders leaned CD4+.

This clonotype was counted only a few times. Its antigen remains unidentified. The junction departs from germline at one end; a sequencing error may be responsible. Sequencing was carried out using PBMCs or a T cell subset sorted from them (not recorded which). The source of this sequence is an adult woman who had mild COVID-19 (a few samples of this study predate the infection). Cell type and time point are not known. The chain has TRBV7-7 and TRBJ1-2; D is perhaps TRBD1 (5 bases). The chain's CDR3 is CASSPRDSWRPNYGYTF. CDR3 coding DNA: TGTGCTAGCAGCCCACGGGACTCCTGGAGGCCTAACTATGGCTACACCTTC.